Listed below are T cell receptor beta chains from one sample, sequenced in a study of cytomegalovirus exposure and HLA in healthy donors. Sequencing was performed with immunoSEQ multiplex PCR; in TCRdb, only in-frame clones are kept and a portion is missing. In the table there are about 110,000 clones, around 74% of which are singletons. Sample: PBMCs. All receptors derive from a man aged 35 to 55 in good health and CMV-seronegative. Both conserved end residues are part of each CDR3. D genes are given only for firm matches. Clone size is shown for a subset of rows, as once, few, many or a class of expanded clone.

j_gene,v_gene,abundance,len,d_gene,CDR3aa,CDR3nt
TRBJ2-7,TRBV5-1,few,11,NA,CASSSSYEQYF,TGCGCCAGCAGCTCTTCCTACGAGCAGTACTTC
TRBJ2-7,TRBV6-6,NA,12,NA,CASRYSRHEQYF,TGTGCCAGCAGGTACTCGAGGCACGAGCAGTACTTC
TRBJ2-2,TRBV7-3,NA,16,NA,CASSLYEGGPSGELFF,TGTGCCAGCAGCTTATACGAGGGGGGGCCGTCCGGGGAGCTGTTTTTT
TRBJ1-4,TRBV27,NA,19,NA,CASSHLPGGSVSTNEKLFF,TGTGCCAGCAGTCACCTCCCTGGGGGGAGTGTATCAACTAATGAAAAACTGTTTTTT
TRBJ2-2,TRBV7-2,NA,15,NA,CASSYGTQNTGELFF,TGTGCCAGCAGCTATGGGACACAAAACACCGGGGAGCTGTTTTTT
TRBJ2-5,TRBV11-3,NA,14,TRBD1,CASSPWTGQETQYF,TGTGCCAGCAGCCCGTGGACAGGGCAAGAGACCCAGTACTTC
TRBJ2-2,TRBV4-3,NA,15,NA,CASSQDGEVTGELFF,TGCGCCAGCAGCCAAGATGGAGAGGTCACCGGGGAGCTGTTTTTT
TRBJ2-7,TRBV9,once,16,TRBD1,CASSVGTGGPSYEQYF,TGTGCCAGCAGCGTAGGTACAGGGGGTCCCTCCTACGAGCAGTACTTC
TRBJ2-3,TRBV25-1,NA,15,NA,CASSGGTTLTDTQYF,TGTGCCAGCAGTGGGGGGACAACCCTCACAGATACGCAGTATTTT
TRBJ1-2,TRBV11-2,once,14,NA,CASSPSSGNYGYTF,TGTGCCAGCAGCCCAAGCTCCGGTAACTATGGCTACACCTTC
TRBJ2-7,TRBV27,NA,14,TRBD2,CASRIKRETVKQYF,TGTGCCAGCAGGATAAAGCGGGAGACGGTAAAGCAGTACTTC
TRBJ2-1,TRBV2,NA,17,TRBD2,CASSDVLGLAGHNEQFF,TGTGCCAGCAGTGACGTACTTGGGCTAGCGGGCCACAATGAGCAGTTCTTC
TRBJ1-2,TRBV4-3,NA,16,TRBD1,CASSQAMRGLNYGYTF,TGCGCCAGCAGCCAAGCGATGAGGGGGCTTAACTATGGCTACACCTTC
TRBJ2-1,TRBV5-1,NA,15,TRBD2,CASRSSGSRDNEQFF,TGCGCCAGCAGGTCTAGCGGGAGTAGGGACAATGAGCAGTTCTTC
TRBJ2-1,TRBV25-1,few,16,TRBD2,CASSPFSGGAHNEQFF,TGTGCCAGCAGTCCCTTTAGCGGGGGGGCCCACAATGAGCAGTTCTTC
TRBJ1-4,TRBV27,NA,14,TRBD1,CASFSQGAGEKLFF,TGTGCCAGCTTTTCCCAGGGGGCAGGGGAAAAACTGTTTTTT
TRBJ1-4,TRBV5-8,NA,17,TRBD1,CASSLGQGAPANEKLFF,TGTGCCAGCAGCCTAGGGCAGGGGGCGCCGGCTAATGAAAAACTGTTTTTT
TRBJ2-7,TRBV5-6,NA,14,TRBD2,CASSLGRLASVQYF,TGTGCCAGCAGCTTAGGGAGACTAGCGAGCGTCCAGTACTTC
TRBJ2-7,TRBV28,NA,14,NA,CASNFDRSSYEQYF,TGTGCCAGCAATTTCGACAGAAGCTCCTACGAGCAGTACTTC
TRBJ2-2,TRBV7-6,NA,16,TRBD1,CASSLPRTGGTGELFF,TGTGCCAGCAGCTTACCACGGACAGGAGGCACCGGGGAGCTGTTTTTT
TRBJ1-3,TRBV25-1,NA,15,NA,CASSGAVYSGNTIYF,TGTGCCAGCAGTGGGGCAGTATACTCTGGAAACACCATATATTTT
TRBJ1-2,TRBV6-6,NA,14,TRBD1,CASSPGQGAGGYTF,TGTGCCAGCAGCCCCGGACAGGGAGCGGGTGGCTACACCTTC
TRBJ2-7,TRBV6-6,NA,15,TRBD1,CASSSEGQGPPEQYF,TGTGCCAGCAGTTCCGAGGGACAGGGCCCCCCCGAGCAGTACTTC
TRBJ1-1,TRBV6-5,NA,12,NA,CASSELYPEAFF,TGTGCCAGCAGTGAACTCTACCCTGAAGCTTTCTTT
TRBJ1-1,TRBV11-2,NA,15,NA,CASSFESRGGTEAFF,TGTGCCAGCAGCTTCGAAAGCCGGGGGGGCACTGAAGCTTTCTTT
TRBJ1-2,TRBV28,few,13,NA,CASSAYVEYGYTF,TGTGCCAGCAGTGCCTACGTCGAGTATGGCTACACCTTC
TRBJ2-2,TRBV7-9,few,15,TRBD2,CASHVAGPNTGELFF,TGTGCCAGCCACGTAGCGGGCCCGAACACCGGGGAGCTGTTTTTT
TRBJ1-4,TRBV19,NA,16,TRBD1,CASSVVGQGAGEKLFF,TGTGCCAGTAGTGTCGTCGGACAGGGGGCTGGTGAAAAACTGTTTTTT
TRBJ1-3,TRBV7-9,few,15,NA,CASSGRGDSGNTIYF,TGTGCCAGCAGCGGCCGCGGAGACTCTGGAAACACCATATATTTT
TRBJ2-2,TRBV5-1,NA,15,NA,CASSSGSRRTGELFF,TGCGCCAGCAGCTCGGGGTCCCGTCGAACCGGGGAGCTGTTTTTT
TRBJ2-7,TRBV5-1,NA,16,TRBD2,CASSLGNSGGSREQYF,TGCGCCAGCAGCTTGGGAAATAGCGGGGGGTCCCGCGAGCAGTACTTC
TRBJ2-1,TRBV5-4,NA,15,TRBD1,CASSGTGGRINEQFF,TGTGCCAGCAGCGGAACAGGGGGCAGAATCAATGAGCAGTTCTTC
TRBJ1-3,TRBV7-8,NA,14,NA,CASHAGHSGNTIYF,TGTGCCAGCCACGCAGGGCATTCTGGAAACACCATATATTTT
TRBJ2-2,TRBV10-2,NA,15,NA,CASSGWLAMGGELFF,TGCGCCAGCAGCGGCTGGCTAGCGATGGGCGGGGAGCTGTTTTTT
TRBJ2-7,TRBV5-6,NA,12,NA,CASGGAAYEQYF,TGTGCCAGCGGGGGGGCAGCCTACGAGCAGTACTTC
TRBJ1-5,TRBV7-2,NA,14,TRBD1,CASSSDRVNQPQHF,TGTGCCAGCAGCTCGGACAGGGTCAATCAGCCCCAGCATTTT
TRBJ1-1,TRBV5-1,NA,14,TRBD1,CASSPGQGNTEAFF,TGCGCCAGCAGCCCCGGACAGGGTAACACTGAAGCTTTCTTT
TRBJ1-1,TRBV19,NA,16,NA,CASSTPGNPLNTEAFF,TGTGCCAGTAGTACCCCAGGGAATCCACTAAACACTGAAGCTTTCTTT
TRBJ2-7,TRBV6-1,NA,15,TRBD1,CASSESVDRGYEQYF,TGTGCCAGCAGTGAATCGGTGGACAGGGGGTACGAGCAGTACTTC
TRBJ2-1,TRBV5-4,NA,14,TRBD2,CASSLTSGNNEQFF,TGTGCCAGCAGCTTGACTAGCGGGAACAATGAGCAGTTCTTC
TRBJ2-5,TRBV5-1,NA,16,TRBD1,CASTPNLVDRAETQYF,TGCGCCAGCACTCCAAACCTTGTGGACAGGGCAGAGACCCAGTACTTC
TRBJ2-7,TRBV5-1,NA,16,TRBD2,CASSSSGLAATYEQYF,TGCGCCAGCAGCTCCTCCGGACTAGCGGCAACCTACGAGCAGTACTTC
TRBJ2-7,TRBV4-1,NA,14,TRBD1,CASSQDTGGYEQYF,TGCGCCAGCAGCCAAGATACAGGGGGCTACGAGCAGTACTTC
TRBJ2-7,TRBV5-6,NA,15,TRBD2,CASSLVGLVEDEQYF,TGTGCCAGCAGCTTGGTGGGACTAGTGGAAGACGAGCAGTACTTC
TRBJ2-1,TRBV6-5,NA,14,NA,CASSYGQPSNEQFF,TGTGCCAGCAGTTACGGGCAGCCTTCGAATGAGCAGTTCTTC
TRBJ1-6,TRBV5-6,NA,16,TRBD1,CASTRQGMVMNSPLHF,TGTGCCAGCACCCGACAGGGGATGGTTATGAATTCACCCCTCCACTTT
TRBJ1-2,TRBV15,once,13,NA,CATSRSPESGYTF,TGTGCCACCAGCAGATCCCCCGAAAGCGGCTACACCTTC
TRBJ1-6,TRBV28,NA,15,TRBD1,CASSSQGQGNSPLHF,TGTGCCAGCAGTTCTCAGGGACAGGGGAATTCACCCCTCCACTTT
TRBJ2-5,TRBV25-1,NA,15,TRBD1,CASSEWTGDGETQYF,TGTGCCAGCAGTGAATGGACAGGGGATGGAGAGACCCAGTACTTC
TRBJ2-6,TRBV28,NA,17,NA,CASSLGWGPDGANVLTF,TGTGCCAGCAGCCTCGGGTGGGGGCCGGATGGGGCCAACGTCCTGACTTTC